This T cell receptor (beta chain) stems from a study of T cells after yellow fever vaccination. Overall study: For low cell numbers, libraries were made with SMART-Seq v4 Ultra Low Input. Study-wide results and caveats: Clones that expanded after primary vaccination mostly reappeared after the booster (around 96% CD4, approximately 89% CD8). Although the secondary response was weaker, it peaked faster, at day 5 versus 15.

This clonotype was recorded a few times. Its antigen is not known. The V gene's germline CDR1 is SGHVS and CDR2 FQNEAQ. The CDR3 is 14 residues long. With 5 bases removed from V and 1 base from J, the gap between germline ends came to 11 bases. Generation of TCR cDNA used 5'RACE template switching (which added a universal primer site and UMIs). TCRdb passed the 5' RACE reads through MiXCR, listing each CDR3 protein once. The top ten hold around 3.2% of the sample, which has roughly 320,000 distinct CDR3 sequences, roughly 10% seen once. Sequenced material: CD4+ T cells sorted from PBMCs, taken 45 days after the yellow fever booster vaccination. This chain joins TRBV7-8 and TRBJ2-5, with D possibly called TRBD1 or TRBD2 (6 bases each). The receptor was derived from a man aged 18-30 years who received the YFV17D yellow fever vaccine. In DNA form, the CDR3 reads TGTGCCAGCAGCCTACAGGGACTCCAAGAGACCCAGTACTTC. Its translation: CASSLQGLQETQYF. The full variable domain, completed using reference TRBV7-8 and TRBJ2-5, is GAGVSQSPRYKVAKRGQDVALRCDPISGHVSLFWYQQALGQGPEFLTYFQNEAQLDKSGLPSDRFFAERPEGSVSTLKIQRTQQEDSAVYLCASSLQGLQETQYFGPGTRLLVL.